The present entry profiles one T cell receptor (beta chain) with its context. Patients aged 18 to 65 had newly diagnosed hyperthyroidism of under 2 months' duration. Exclusion followed for patients with uncontrolled infection, other autoimmune disease, pregnancy or lactation. Together with thyroid ultrasound, orbital computed tomography, serum thyroxine and TRAb, clinical symptoms were used for diagnoses. These data are taken from a study of T cells in Graves' hyperthyroidism and ophthalmopathy. Per germline, CDR1 SGHAT and CDR2 FQDESV (reference sequence). CDR3 length: 16 amino acids. J gave up 4 bases and V 1 base, and 6 bases lay outside the gene matches. RNA transcripts provided the source from which TCR beta CDR3 regions were amplified. Initially, a first-round RT-PCR of the TCR CDR3 employed the HTBI primer set. MiXCR, applied by TCRdb to the multiplex PCR reads, yields one record per CDR3 protein. Here the sample spans under 350,000 distinct CDR3 sequences, 21% being singletons.

What was sequenced was blood. The receptor's source is a woman aged 50 to 60 with Graves' hyperthyroidism. V usage is TRBV11-1 and J usage is TRBJ2-1; 8 nucleotides agree with TRBD2. CDR3 sequence: CASSLVIAGKYNEQFF. CDR3 nucleotides: TGTGCCAGCAGCTTAGTTATAGCGGGGAAATACAATGAGCAGTTCTTC.